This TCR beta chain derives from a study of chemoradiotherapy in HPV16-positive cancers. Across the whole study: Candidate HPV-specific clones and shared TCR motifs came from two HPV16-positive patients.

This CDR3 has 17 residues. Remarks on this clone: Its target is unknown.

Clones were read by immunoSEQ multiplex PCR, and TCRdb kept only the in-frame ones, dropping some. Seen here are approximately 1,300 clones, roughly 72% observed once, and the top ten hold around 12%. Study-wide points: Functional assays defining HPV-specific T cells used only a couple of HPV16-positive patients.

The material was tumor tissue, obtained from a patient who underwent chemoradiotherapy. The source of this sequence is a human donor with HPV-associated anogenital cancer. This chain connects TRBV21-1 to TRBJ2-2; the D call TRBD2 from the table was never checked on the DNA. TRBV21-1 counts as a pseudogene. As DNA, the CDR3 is TGTGCCAGCAGCAAGAGGAGGGTTACGGGGAACACCGGGGAGCTGTTTTTT. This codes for CASSKRRVTGNTGELFF.